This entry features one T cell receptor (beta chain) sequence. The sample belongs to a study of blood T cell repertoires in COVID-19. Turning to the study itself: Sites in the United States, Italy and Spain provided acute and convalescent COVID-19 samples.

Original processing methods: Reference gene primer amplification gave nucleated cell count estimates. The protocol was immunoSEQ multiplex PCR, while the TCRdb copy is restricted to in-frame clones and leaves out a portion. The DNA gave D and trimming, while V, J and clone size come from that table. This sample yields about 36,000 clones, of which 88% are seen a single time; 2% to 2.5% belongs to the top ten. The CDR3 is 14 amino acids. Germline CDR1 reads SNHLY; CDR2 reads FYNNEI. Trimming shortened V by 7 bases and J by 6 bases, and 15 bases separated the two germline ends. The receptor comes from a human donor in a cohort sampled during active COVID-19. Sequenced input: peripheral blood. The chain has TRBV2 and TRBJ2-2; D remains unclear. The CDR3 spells CASTPGRSSGELFF. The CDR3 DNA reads TGTGCCAGCACCCCCGGCCGGAGCTCCGGGGAGCTGTTTTTT.